Sequencing of this T cell receptor beta chain was carried out in a study of blood T cell repertoires in COVID-19. The wider study: COVID-19 samples from acute and convalescent phases originated in the United States, Italy and Spain. PBMCs, B-cell-depleted T cells, or T cells provided the cDNA or gDNA that made up the material.

The V and J ends lost 5 bases and 0 bases, in that order; junction bases with no gene match: 9. Germline V gene data show CDR1 as LNHDA and CDR2 as SQIVND (reference sequence). The CDR3 length is 17 residues. Methods used by the authors: The authors estimated nucleated cell counts from reference gene primer amplification. Produced via immunoSEQ multiplex PCR; TCRdb's table is partial and in-frame only. Clonal size and the V and J genes are those of that table, whereas D and trimming came from the DNA. The sample carries about 94,000 clones, around 80% recorded once. The specimen sequenced was peripheral blood. The TCR was taken from a human donor in a cohort sampled during active COVID-19. The chain links TRBV19 to TRBJ2-7; 11 nucleotides agree with TRBD2. Written as DNA, the CDR3 is TGTGCCAGTAGTCCCCGGACTAGCGGGCGATTCTCCTACGAGCAGTACTTC. Translation: CASSPRTSGRFSYEQYF.